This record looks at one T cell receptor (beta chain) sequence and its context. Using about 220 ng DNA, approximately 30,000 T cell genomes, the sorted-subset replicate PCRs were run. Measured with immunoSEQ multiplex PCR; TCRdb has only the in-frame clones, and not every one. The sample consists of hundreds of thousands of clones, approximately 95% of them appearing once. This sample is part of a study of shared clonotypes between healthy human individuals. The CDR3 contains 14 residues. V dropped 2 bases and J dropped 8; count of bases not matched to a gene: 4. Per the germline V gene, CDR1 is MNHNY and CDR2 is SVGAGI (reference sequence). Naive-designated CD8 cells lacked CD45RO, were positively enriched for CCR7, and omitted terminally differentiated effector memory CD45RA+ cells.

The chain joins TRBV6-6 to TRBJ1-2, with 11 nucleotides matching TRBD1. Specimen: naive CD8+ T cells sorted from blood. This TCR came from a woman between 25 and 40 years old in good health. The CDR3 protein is CASSYGDRGSGYTF. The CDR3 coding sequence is TGTGCCAGCAGTTACGGGGACAGGGGGAGCGGCTACACCTTC.